This T cell receptor (beta chain) was documented in a study of cytomegalovirus exposure and HLA in healthy donors. The PCR made use of 60 Vbeta and 13 Jbeta primers. The table came from immunoSEQ multiplex PCR; TCRdb's copy has only in-frame clones and leaves some out. This listing includes around 110,000 clones. As concerns this clone: The antigen is unknown.

Study-level findings and limits: Most TCR sequences showed up rarely, but some public TCRs showed up in many donors.

V dropped 3 bases and J dropped 7; count of bases not matched to a gene: 6. CDR1 is SGDLS and CDR2 is YYNGEE in the germline V gene. This CDR3 comprises 14 residues. Sequencing was done on a sample of PBMCs. This receptor was obtained from a man aged 35-49 years in good health and CMV-seropositive. The chain combines TRBV9 with TRBJ2-1; 8 nucleotides match TRBD1. CDR3 sequence: CASSEGNRGNEQFF. The CDR3 DNA is TGTGCCAGCAGCGAGGGGAACAGGGGGAATGAGCAGTTCTTC.